Listed below are T cell receptor beta chains from one sample, sequenced in a study. TCRdb used MiXCR to reprocess the RT-PCR reads, holding one entry per CDR3 protein. The top ten hold roughly 3.9% of the sample, which has more than 550,000 distinct CDR3 sequences, approximately 15% seen once. The specimen sequenced was memory CD4+ T cells from blood. The receptors were gathered from a female donor in good health, serving as a healthy control. Both conserved end residues are part of each CDR3. The D gene is left open where the match is weak. Only some rows state a clone size, as once, few, many or a class for expanded clones.

size | D | J | V | CDR3
few | NA | TRBJ1-1 | TRBV10-3 | CAISPGDTEAFF
NA | TRBD2 | TRBJ2-5 | TRBV24-1 | CASSAGTSLETQYF
NA | TRBD2 | TRBJ2-4 | TRBV6-1 | CARGLAGAKNIQYF
many | TRBD1 | TRBJ1-1 | TRBV7-2 | CASSLGQAGTEAFF
many | NA | TRBJ1-5 | TRBV20-1 | CSASDSRVAQHF
NA | NA | TRBJ2-3 | TRBV3-1 | CASSRHGSGGGDTQYF
few | NA | TRBJ1-5 | TRBV6-5 | CASSYGQGWEPQHF
few | NA | TRBJ2-1 | TRBV28 | CASSLGGPILNEQFF
few | NA | TRBJ2-3 | TRBV5-1 | CASSSSIPGQVLASTDTQYF
NA | TRBD2 | TRBJ2-1 | TRBV5-1 | CASSPFSGSSHNEQFF
NA | NA | TRBJ2-2 | TRBV7-2 | CASSLRGGTGELFF
NA | NA | TRBJ2-3 | TRBV14 | CASSRSTTQYF
NA | NA | TRBJ1-2 | TRBV10-3 | CAIGGSTGVGYGYTF
many | NA | TRBJ1-3 | TRBV6-5 | CASSYSRAGNTIYF
NA | NA | TRBJ2-2 | TRBV5-6 | CASSWGRATTGELFF
many | NA | TRBJ2-7 | TRBV4-1 | CASSHSPGPIYEQYF
NA | NA | TRBJ1-5 | TRBV7-9 | CASSSIGFNQPQHF
many | NA | TRBJ1-1 | TRBV4-2 | CASSQETRRTEAFF
few | NA | TRBJ1-1 | TRBV20-1 | CSARGQIGVAFF
few | NA | TRBJ1-1 | TRBV30 | CAWSVMGGTEAFF
NA | NA | TRBJ2-5 | TRBV5-1 | CASSSGGTGTQETQYF
NA | TRBD2 | TRBJ2-7 | TRBV5-6 | CASSYRLAHIMEQYF
few | TRBD1 | TRBJ1-5 | TRBV24-1 | CATSEATGNQPQHF
many | NA | TRBJ2-3 | TRBV7-2 | CASSLAPRGGTDTQYF
NA | TRBD2 | TRBJ2-3 | TRBV24-1 | CATSDWGGTSTDTQYF
few | NA | TRBJ1-5 | TRBV6-2/TRBV6-3 | CASSQGLRDQPQHF
NA | NA | TRBJ1-1 | TRBV24-1 | CATSDLLSFQRNTEAFF